This T cell receptor beta chain came from a study of blood T cell repertoires in COVID-19. On the study more broadly: Specimens from acute and convalescent COVID-19 originated in the United States, Italy and Spain. Sources were T cells, B-cell-depleted T cells, or PBMCs; the material itself was cDNA or gDNA.

Authors' analysis steps: Reference gene primer amplification gave nucleated cell count estimates. Profiling relied on immunoSEQ multiplex PCR, and the TCRdb table lists in-frame clones only, not all of them. From that table come the V and J calls and clone size; the DNA was used to work out D and trimming. The table records under 300,000 clones, approximately 85% of them present only once. Trimming removed 0 bases from V and 4 bases from J, with 11 bases in between. CDR3 length: 15 residues. Germline V lookup: CDR1 SGHTS, CDR2 YDEGEE. This TCR came from an older man with acute or convalescent COVID-19. The specimen sequenced was peripheral blood. V is TRBV5-8 and J is TRBJ2-1; D uncertain. CDR3 in amino acids: CASSLAGLLYNEQFF. CDR3 bases: TGTGCCAGCAGCTTGGCCGGTCTCCTTTACAATGAGCAGTTCTTC.